The next 20 T cell receptor beta chains were all read from a single sample in a study of post-analysis software for immune sequencing data. Study-wide results and limits: The study found TRBV5-6, TRBV5-1 and TRBV20-1 among 4 or 5 TRBV segments more frequent in patients than controls.

Their recognized antigens are unknown. Incorporated into the TCR beta cDNA libraries were unique molecular identifiers, which served to reduce PCR and sequencing biases. TCRdb passed the PCR reads through MiXCR, listing each CDR3 protein once. The top ten hold about 4.5% of the sample, which has roughly 870,000 distinct CDR3 sequences, under 70% seen once. Sequencing input: blood. The receptor set was obtained from a girl aged 10 to 17 with multiple sclerosis.

The rearrangement links TRBV29-1 to TRBJ1-5; D is unresolved. CDR1 and CDR2 (germline): SQVTM, ANQGSEA. The CDR3 runs to 13 residues. V shed 2 bases and J shed 7 bases, with 12 bases lying between them. DNA for the CDR3: TGCAGCGTTGAATCCGGGTCGGGGCAGCCCCAGCATTTT. It specifies CSVESGSGQPQHF. Variable domain in full (rest from reference TRBV29-1 and TRBJ1-5): SAVISQKPSRDICQRGTSLTIQCQVDSQVTMMFWYRQQPGQSLTLIATANQGSEATYESGFVIDKFPISRPNLTFSTLTVSNMSPEDSSIYLCSVESGSGQPQHFGDGTRLSIL.

The rearrangement uses TRBV5-6 and TRBJ1-2; 9 bases are a match to TRBD1. The germline V gene encodes CDR1 SGHDT and CDR2 YYEEEE. After removal of 4 bases from V and 3 bases from J, the junction contained 4 bases not matched to a gene. This CDR3 spans 14 amino acids. DNA for the CDR3: TGTGCCAGCAGCGGAGGGACAGGGTACTATGGCTACACCTTC. Translated, it gives CASSGGTGYYGYTF.

The genes are TRBV11-1 and TRBJ2-5; tentatively, D is TRBD1 (6 bases). The J call is uncertain, as TRBJ2-7 better fits the DNA end. Germline CDR1 is SGHAT and CDR2 is FQDESV (reference sequence). The CDR3 is made up of 16 amino acids. This CDR3 reads CASSSQNGTLFYEQYF. The CDR3 DNA reads TGTGCCAGCAGCTCCCAAAACGGGACACTATTCTACGAGCAGTACTTC.

This sequence joins TRBV7-2 and TRBJ2-7; TRBD1 matches at 7 bases. From germline, CDR1 is SGHTA and CDR2 FQGNSA. The V gene end was trimmed by 5 bases and the J gene end by 2 bases; junction bases not matched to a gene: 6. The CDR3 runs 14 residues. CDR3 residues: CASSRRQGAYEQYF. As DNA, the CDR3 is TGTGCCAGCAGCCGAAGACAGGGAGCCTACGAGCAGTACTTC.

This CDR3 is CASSLLLDGYTF. CDR3 nucleotide sequence: TGTGCCAGCAGTTTGTTGCTCGATGGCTACACCTTC. The rearrangement uses TRBV28 and TRBJ1-2, with D uncertain. CDR1 is MDHEN, CDR2 SYDVKM, per germline. V was trimmed by 3 bases and J by 6 bases, leaving 8 bases between them. The CDR3 covers 12 residues.

This clonotype has a handful of counts. A junction boundary mismatches the germline segment, possibly from a read error. This chain connects TRBV15 to TRBJ2-7; D perhaps matches TRBD2 (6 bases). The germline V gene has CDR1 LNHNV and CDR2 YYDKDF (reference sequence). The CDR3 contains 13 residues. Written as DNA, the CDR3 is TGCGCCACCAGCGGGCGGAACCGCTACGAGCAGTACTTC. Translated: CATSGRNRYEQYF.

Remarks on this clonotype: An end of the junction differs from the germline gene, which may be a read error. This rearrangement joins TRBV6-5 to TRBJ2-1; D is uncertain. The CDR3 is 13 amino acids. Germline CDR1 is MNHEY and CDR2 is SVGAGI. The CDR3 DNA reads TGTGCCAGCAGCCACGGACCCTCCGATGAGCAGGTCTTC. Its translation is CASSHGPSDEQVF.

This clonotype came up a few times. V and J are TRBV29-1 and TRBJ2-3; D might be TRBD2 (5 bases). The CDR3 length is 13 residues. In germline, CDR1 is SQVTM, CDR2 ANQGSEA. Trimming took off 4 bases at V and 1 base at J, with 9 bases between the two ends. CDR3 bases: TGCAGCGTTGCTCCCGGGGGCACAGATACGCAGTATTTT. This encodes CSVAPGGTDTQYF.

This clonotype showed up just once. The chain links TRBV27 to TRBJ2-5; 8 positions agree with TRBD2. The J call may be incorrect, as the DNA end agrees better with TRBJ2-7. CDR1 MNHEY and CDR2 SMNVEV come from the germline V gene (reference sequence). The CDR3 sequence is 15 residues long. The CDR3 sequence is CASSANGRASGEQYF. CDR3 bases: TGTGCCAGCAGTGCAAACGGGAGGGCCTCTGGCGAGCAGTACTTC.

This clonotype was recorded a few times. The gene calls are TRBV5-1 and TRBJ2-5; 9 nucleotides match TRBD2. With the DNA end fitting TRBJ2-7 better, the J assignment may be wrong. Germline assignment: CDR1 SGHRS and CDR2 YFSETQ. The CDR3 consists of 15 residues. This chain's CDR3 is CASRFLAGLAYEQYF. The CDR3 nucleotides are TGCGCCAGCAGGTTCCTAGCGGGGTTGGCCTACGAGCAGTACTTC.

This clonotype was detected only a few times. This sequence joins TRBV6-1 and TRBJ2-1; 7 positions match TRBD2. Germline V lookup: CDR1 MNHNS, CDR2 SASEGT. V dropped 1 base and J dropped 3; count of bases not matched to a gene: 6. This CDR3 spans 16 amino acids. CDR3 DNA: TGTGCCAGCAGTGAAGGGGCGGGGGTCATCTACAATGAGCAGTTCTTC. It yields the protein CASSEGAGVIYNEQFF.

This sequence joins TRBV7-8 and TRBJ2-1; 8 positions match TRBD2. The CDR3 runs 18 residues. Losses at the gene ends were 0 bases for V and 12 bases for J; bases not matched to a gene: 19. The germline gives CDR1 SGHVS, CDR2 FQNEAQ. CDR3 bases: TGTGCCAGCAGCTTAGCCACGGGAGGGCCCCCCCGCTTTGTTGGGCAGTTCTTC. It encodes CASSLATGGPPRFVGQFF.

The chain employs TRBV3-1 and TRBJ2-7; tentatively, D is TRBD2 (6 bases). V gave up 1 base and J gave up 3 bases, with 10 bases separating them. CDR1 LGHDT and CDR2 YNNKEL come from the germline V gene (reference sequence). The CDR3 runs 14 residues. CDR3 sequence reads: CASSQVAGIYEQYF. In DNA, the CDR3 is TGTGCCAGCAGCCAAGTTGCGGGGATCTACGAGCAGTACTTC.

J is TRBJ2-4 and V is TRBV27, with D perhaps being TRBD1 or TRBD2 (6 bases each). The J call may not be correct, given that the DNA end is closer to TRBJ2-7. Per germline, CDR1 MNHEY and CDR2 SMNVEV (reference sequence). This CDR3 is 17 amino acids long. CDR3 sequence (DNA): TGTGCCAGCAAAGTCTCGGGGGCCGGCAGCCCACCCTACGAGCAGTACTTC. It codes for CASKVSGAGSPPYEQYF.

This chain connects TRBV5-1 to TRBJ1-1; the match to TRBD1 covers 7 bases. Germline V gene sequence: CDR1 SGHRS, CDR2 YFSETQ. The CDR3 loop spans 17 amino acids. After removal of 5 bases from V and 7 bases from J, the junction contained 20 bases not matched to a gene. In DNA form, the CDR3 reads TGCGCCAGCAGTCTTGGGGGCGGACAGGTTCAACTATATGAAGCTTTCTTT. Translated, it gives CASSLGGGQVQLYEAFF.

The CDR3 sequence is CSATAGGPTDTQYF. The DNA for the CDR3 is TGCAGTGCTACAGCGGGAGGACCCACAGATACGCAGTATTTT. The chain carries TRBV20-1 and TRBJ2-3, with 9 nucleotides matching TRBD2. This CDR3 contains 14 residues. Unmatched junction bases numbered 4, after V lost 4 bases and J lost 2 bases. In germline, CDR1 is DFQATT, CDR2 SNEGSKA (reference sequence).

This clonotype was picked up a small number of times. The chain recombines TRBV6-6 with TRBJ2-5; 7 bases line up with TRBD1. The CDR3 consists of 14 residues. In germline, CDR1 is MNHNY, CDR2 SVGAGI (reference sequence). Losses at the gene ends were 6 bases for V and 4 bases for J; bases not matched to a gene: 8. The CDR3 is CASSRGQLGETQYF. The CDR3 DNA reads as TGTGCCAGCAGCAGGGGACAGTTAGGAGAGACCCAGTACTTC.

J is TRBJ2-5 and V is TRBV5-5; maybe TRBD1 (6 bases). Germline values: CDR1 SGHKS, CDR2 YYEKEE (reference sequence). V was clipped by 1 base and J by 11 bases, with 18 bases between them. The CDR3 is made up of 14 amino acids. The CDR3 here is CASSLRGSSHEQYF. CDR3 DNA: TGTGCCAGCAGCTTGAGGGGGAGTTCCCATGAGCAGTACTTC.

This clonotype has only a few counts. The V and J genes are TRBV10-2 and TRBJ2-7; D possibly corresponds to TRBD2 (6 bases). The CDR3 totals 14 residues. V was shortened by 6 bases and J by 0 bases, with 12 bases between the two germline ends. Germline CDR1 reads WSHSY; CDR2 reads SAAADI. The CDR3 sequence is CASSGGPNSYEQYF. In DNA, the CDR3 is TGCGCCAGCAGCGGGGGACCAAACTCCTACGAGCAGTACTTC.

This clonotype was detected only a few times. The J gene is TRBJ2-7, the V gene TRBV20-1; possible D gene TRBD1, 5 bases. V shed 3 bases and J shed 0 bases, with 9 bases lying between them. The CDR3 length is 13 residues. Germline CDR1 reads DFQATT; CDR2 reads SNEGSKA (reference sequence). The CDR3 sequence: CSASTGSSYEQYF. The CDR3 region has the DNA TGCAGTGCTAGTACAGGCAGCTCCTACGAGCAGTACTTC.